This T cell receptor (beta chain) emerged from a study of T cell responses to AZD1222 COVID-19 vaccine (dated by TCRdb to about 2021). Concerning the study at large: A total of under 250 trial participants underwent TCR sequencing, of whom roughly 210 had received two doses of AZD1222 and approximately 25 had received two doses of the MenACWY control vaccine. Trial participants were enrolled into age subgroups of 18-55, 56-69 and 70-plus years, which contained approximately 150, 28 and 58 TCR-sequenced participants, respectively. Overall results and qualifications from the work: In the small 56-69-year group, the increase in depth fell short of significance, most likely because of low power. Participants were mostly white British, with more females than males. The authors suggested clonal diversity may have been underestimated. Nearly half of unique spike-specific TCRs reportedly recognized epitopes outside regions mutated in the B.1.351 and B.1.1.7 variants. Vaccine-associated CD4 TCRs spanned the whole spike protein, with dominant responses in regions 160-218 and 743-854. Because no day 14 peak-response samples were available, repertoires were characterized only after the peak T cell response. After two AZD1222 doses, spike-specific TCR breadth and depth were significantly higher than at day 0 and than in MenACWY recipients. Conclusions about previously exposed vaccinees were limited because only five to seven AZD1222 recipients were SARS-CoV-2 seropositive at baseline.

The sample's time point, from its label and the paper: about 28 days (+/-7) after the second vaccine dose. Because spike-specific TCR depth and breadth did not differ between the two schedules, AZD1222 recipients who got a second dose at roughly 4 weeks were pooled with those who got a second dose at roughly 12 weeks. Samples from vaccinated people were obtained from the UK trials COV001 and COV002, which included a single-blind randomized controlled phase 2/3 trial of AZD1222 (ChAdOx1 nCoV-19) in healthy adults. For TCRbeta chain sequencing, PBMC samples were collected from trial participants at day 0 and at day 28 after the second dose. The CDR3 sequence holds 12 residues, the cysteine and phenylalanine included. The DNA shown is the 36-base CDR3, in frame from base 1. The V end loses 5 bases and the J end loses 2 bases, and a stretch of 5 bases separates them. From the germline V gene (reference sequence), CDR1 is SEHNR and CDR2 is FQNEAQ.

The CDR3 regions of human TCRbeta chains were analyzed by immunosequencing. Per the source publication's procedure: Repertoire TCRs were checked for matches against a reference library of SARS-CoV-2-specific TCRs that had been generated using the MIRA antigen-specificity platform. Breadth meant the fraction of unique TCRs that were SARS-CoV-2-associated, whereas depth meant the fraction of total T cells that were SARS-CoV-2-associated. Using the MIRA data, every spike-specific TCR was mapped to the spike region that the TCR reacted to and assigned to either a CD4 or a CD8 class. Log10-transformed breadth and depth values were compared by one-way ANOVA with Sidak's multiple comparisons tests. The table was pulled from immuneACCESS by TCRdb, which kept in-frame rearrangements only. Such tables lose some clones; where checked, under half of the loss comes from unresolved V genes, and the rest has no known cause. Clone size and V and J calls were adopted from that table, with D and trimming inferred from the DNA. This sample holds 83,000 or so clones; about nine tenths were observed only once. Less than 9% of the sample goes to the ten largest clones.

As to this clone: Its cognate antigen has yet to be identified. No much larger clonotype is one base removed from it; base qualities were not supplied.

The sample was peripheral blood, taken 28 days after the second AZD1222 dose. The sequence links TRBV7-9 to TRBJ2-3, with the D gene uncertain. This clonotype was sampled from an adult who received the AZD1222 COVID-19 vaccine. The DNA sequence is TGTGCCAGCAGCGGGGTCACAGATACGCAGTATTTT. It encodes CASSGVTDTQYF.